This TCR beta chain was retrieved from a study of shared clonotypes between healthy human individuals. Whole-study results and caveats: Sharing across four donors was highest in naive CD4 (around 5%) and lowest in memory CD8 (0.4%).

The protocol was immunoSEQ multiplex PCR, while the TCRdb copy is restricted to in-frame clones and leaves out a portion. The repertoire consists of 110,000 or so clones, with 65% to 75% occurring once and the leading ten covering approximately 25%. This clone was seen many times. The antigen remains unidentified. CDR3 length: 16 residues. The germline V and J ends were trimmed by 0 bases and 6 bases, with 15 bases remaining between them. In germline, CDR1 is LGHNA, CDR2 YNFKEQ. The chain is built from TRBV4-2 and TRBJ2-1; maybe TRBD2 (6 bases). The sample comprised memory CD8+ T cells sorted from blood. As to subset: CD45RO+ cells pooled with CCR7-negative TemRA cells. The sequence derives from a woman aged 30 to 39 in good health. This CDR3 reads CASSQEEGSASNEQFF. The CDR3 nucleotides read TGTGCCAGCAGCCAAGAGGAGGGTTCGGCCTCCAATGAGCAGTTCTTC.